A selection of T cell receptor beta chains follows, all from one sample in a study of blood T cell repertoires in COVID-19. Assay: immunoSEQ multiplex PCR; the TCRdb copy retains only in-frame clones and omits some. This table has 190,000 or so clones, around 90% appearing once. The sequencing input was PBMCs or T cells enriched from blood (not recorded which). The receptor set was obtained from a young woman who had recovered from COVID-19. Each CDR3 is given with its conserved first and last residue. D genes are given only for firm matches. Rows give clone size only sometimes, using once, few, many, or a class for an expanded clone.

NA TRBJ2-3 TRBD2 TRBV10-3 TGTGCCACCGCGGTGGGGGGGACAGATACGCAGTATTTT CATAVGGTDTQYF
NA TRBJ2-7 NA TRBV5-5 TGTGCCAGCAGCATGCGGAGGGGTTCCTACGAGCAGTACTTC CASSMRRGSYEQYF
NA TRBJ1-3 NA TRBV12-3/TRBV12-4 TGTGCCAGCAGTTTTAGAAACACCATATATTTT CASSFRNTIYF
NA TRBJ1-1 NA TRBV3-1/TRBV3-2 TGTGCCAGCAGCAAACAGGGAAGGAGGACGAACACTGAAGCTTTCTTT CASSKQGRRTNTEAFF
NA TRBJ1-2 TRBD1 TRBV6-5 TGTGCCAGCAGCCCGGACAGGGTAGGAGGCTACACCTTC CASSPDRVGGYTF
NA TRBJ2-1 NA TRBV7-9 TGTGCCAGCAGCCTTCCCCCCAATGAGCAGTTCTTC CASSLPPNEQFF
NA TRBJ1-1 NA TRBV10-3 TGTGCCATCAGTGAGTCGATAAGCCAGGGCAACACTGAAGCTTTCTTT CAISESISQGNTEAFF
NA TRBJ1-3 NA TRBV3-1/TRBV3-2 TGTGCCAGCAGTCCGGTTGGTAGTGCTGGAAACACCATATATTTT CASSPVGSAGNTIYF
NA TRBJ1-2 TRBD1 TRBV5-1 TGCGCCAGCAGCTTGGCCTTGGAGGGGGCAAGGTATGGCTACACCTTC CASSLALEGARYGYTF
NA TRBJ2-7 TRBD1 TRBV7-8 TGTGCCAGCAAACGAGGGGGACAGGAGGCCGAGCAGTACTTC CASKRGGQEAEQYF
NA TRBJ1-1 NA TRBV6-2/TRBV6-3 TGTGCCAGCAGTTTGGCAGGGATGGCTTTCTTT CASSLAGMAFF
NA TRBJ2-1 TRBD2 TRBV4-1 TGCGCCAGCAGCCAAGACGGTAGCGGGGGGTTTTACAATGAGCAGTTCTTC CASSQDGSGGFYNEQFF
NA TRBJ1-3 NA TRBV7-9 TGTGCCAGCAAGGACGCCCCAGGGGCCTCTGGAAACACCATATATTTT CASKDAPGASGNTIYF
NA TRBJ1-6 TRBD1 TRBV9 TGTGCCAGCAGCTTCGACCGACAGGGTGGCTCACCCCTCCACTTT CASSFDRQGGSPLHF
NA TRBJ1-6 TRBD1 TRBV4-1 TGCGCCAGCAGCCATGCAGGGGGCAATTCACCCCTCCACTTT CASSHAGGNSPLHF
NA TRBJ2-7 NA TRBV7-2 TGTGCCAGCAGCTCACAGGACTACTCCTACGAGCAGTACTTC CASSSQDYSYEQYF
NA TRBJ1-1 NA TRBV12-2 TGTGCAAGTCGCTTAGTCCGGGACAGACTTTTGAACACTGAAGCTTTCTTT CASRLVRDRLLNTEAFF
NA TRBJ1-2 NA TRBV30 TGTGCCTGGAGTTTGGGGGCGCGGACCGATGGCTACACCTTC CAWSLGARTDGYTF
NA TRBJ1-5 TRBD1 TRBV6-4 TGTGCCAGCAGCCCTTCGACAGGGATTGGTCAGCCCCAGCATTTT CASSPSTGIGQPQHF
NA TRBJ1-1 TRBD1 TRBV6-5 TGTGCCAGCGGGGACAGAGTAGACACTGAAGCTTTCTTT CASGDRVDTEAFF
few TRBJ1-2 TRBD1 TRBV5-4 TGTGCCAGCAGCTTGACAGGGGTCCTCTATGGCTACACCTTC CASSLTGVLYGYTF
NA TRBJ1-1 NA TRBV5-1 TGCGCCAGCACCCCGCTTACAGGGATGAACACTGAAGCTTTCTTT CASTPLTGMNTEAFF
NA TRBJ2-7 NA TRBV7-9 TGTGCCAGCAGCTCGACTAGATTCTACGAGCAGTACTTC CASSSTRFYEQYF
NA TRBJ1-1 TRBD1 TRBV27 TGTGCCAGCAGTATCGGGACAGGGAGTGAAGCTTTCTTT CASSIGTGSEAFF
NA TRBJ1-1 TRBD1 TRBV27 TGTGCCAGCAGCAGGGGGCGCGGGAACACTGAAGCTTTCTTT CASSRGRGNTEAFF
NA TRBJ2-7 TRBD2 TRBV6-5 TGTGCCAGCGGCGATGGGGGACTAGGGTCTCACGAGCAGTACTTC CASGDGGLGSHEQYF
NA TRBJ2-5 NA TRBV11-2 TGTGCCAGCAGCTTCCAGGAGACCCAGTACTTC CASSFQETQYF
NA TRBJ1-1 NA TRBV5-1 TGCGCCAGCAGCTTGGCAGCGACCACTGAAGCTTTCTTT CASSLAATTEAFF
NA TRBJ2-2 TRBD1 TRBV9 TGTGCCAGCACTGGGACAGGGGATCGGAACACCGGGGAGCTGTTTTTT CASTGTGDRNTGELFF
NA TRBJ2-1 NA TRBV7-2 TGTGCCAGCAGCCCCAGGACTACCAACCAGCAGTTCTTC CASSPRTTNQQFF
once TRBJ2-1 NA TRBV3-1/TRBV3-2 TGTGCCAGCAGCCCAAGCAGGGGTTTCGATGAGCAGTTCTTC CASSPSRGFDEQFF
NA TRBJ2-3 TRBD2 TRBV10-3 TGTGCCATCAGTGACCCCGTTGGCCCTAGCGGGGTGAAGGAAACGCAGTATTTT CAISDPVGPSGVKETQYF
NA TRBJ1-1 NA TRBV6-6 TGTGCCAGCAGTCAGACAGTAATGGAGGGCAGGAACACTGAAGCTTTCTTT CASSQTVMEGRNTEAFF
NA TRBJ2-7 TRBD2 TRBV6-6 TGTGCCAGCACCCAGACCACTAGCGGGGGCTCCTACGAGCAGTACTTC CASTQTTSGGSYEQYF
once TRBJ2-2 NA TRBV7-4 TGTGCCAGCAGCCTAGGGGGGGACCACACCGGGGAGCTGTTTTTT CASSLGGDHTGELFF
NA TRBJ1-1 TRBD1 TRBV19 TGTGCCAGTCAGCGCGGGGACAGGGAGCGAGCTTTCTTT CASQRGDRERAFF
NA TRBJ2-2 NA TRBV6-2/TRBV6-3 TGTGCCAGCAGTTACTACACAGGGTTTGGCGGGGAGCTGTTTTTT CASSYYTGFGGELFF
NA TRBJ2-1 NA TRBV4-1 TGCGCCAGCAGCAACCGGGGTGACAATGAGCAGTTCTTC CASSNRGDNEQFF
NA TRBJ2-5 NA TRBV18 TGTGCCAGCTCACCAGAACAGTCGGAGACCCAGTACTTC CASSPEQSETQYF
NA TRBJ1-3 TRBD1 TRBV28 TGTGCCAGCAGTTTATCCTCGACAGGGGGAAACACCATATATTTT CASSLSSTGGNTIYF
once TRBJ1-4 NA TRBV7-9 TGTGCCAGCAGCCCCAGTCTGGGAGGGCGAACAGAAAAACTGTTTTTT CASSPSLGGRTEKLFF
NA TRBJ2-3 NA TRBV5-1 TGCGCCAGCAGCTTGACAGGTCGCGATGGCGCAGATACGCAGTATTTT CASSLTGRDGADTQYF
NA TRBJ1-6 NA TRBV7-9 TGTGCCAGCAGCTTACTAGCAGGGGAAGGTTCACCCCTCCACTTT CASSLLAGEGSPLHF
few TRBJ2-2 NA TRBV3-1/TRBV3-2 TGTGCCAGCAGCCATGGGGGGTCCGGGGAGCTGTTTTTT CASSHGGSGELFF
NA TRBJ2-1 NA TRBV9 TGTGCCAGCAGCCCCCAATCCTACAATGAGCAGTTCTTC CASSPQSYNEQFF
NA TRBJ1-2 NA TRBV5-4 TGTGCCAGCAGCTCGGGACTGGGTGGCACCTTC CASSSGLGGTF
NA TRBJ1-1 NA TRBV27 TGTGCCACGGCACAGGGTTTTTGGACTGAAGCTTTCTTT CATAQGFWTEAFF
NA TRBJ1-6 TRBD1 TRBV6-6 TGTGCCAGCAGTTACCTGGGACAGAATTCACCCCTCCACTTT CASSYLGQNSPLHF